These 5 T cell receptor beta chains were all obtained from the same sample, sequenced in a study of T-cell memory formation after mild COVID-19. Each CDR3 protein gets one entry after TCRdb re-called the 5' RACE reads with MiXCR. Among roughly 150,000 distinct CDR3 sequences listed, about 14% were seen once. Sample: PBMCs or a T cell subset sorted from them (not recorded which). Source of these receptors: an adult woman who had mild COVID-19 (a few samples of this study predate the infection). Cell type and time point are not known.

CDR3 amino acids: CASSGVAGASGEQYF. The CDR3, as DNA: TGCGCCAGCAGCGGAGTAGCGGGAGCTTCTGGCGAGCAGTACTTC. The chain links TRBV5-1 to TRBJ2-7; TRBD2 aligns across 9 bases. J gave up 6 bases and V 4 bases, and 11 bases lay outside the gene matches. Germline V gene sequence: CDR1 SGHRS, CDR2 YFSETQ. There are 15 residues in the CDR3.

A single count supports this clonotype. The CDR3 loop reads CAWLTGNTGELFF. The DNA of the CDR3 is TGTGCCTGGTTGACAGGGAACACCGGGGAGCTGTTTTTT. The V gene is TRBV30, the J gene TRBJ2-2; tentatively, D is TRBD1 (6 bases). Germline CDR1 reads GTSNPN; CDR2 reads SVGIG (reference sequence). The CDR3 sequence is 13 residues long. The V and J ends lost 5 bases and 1 base respectively, with 8 bases between them.

V gene TRBV11-3 combines with J gene TRBJ2-1; 9 positions agree with TRBD2. Per the germline V gene, CDR1 is SGHNT and CDR2 is YENEEA. This CDR3 comprises 15 residues. The trim removed 5 bases at V and 6 bases at J, leaving 8 bases unmatched. The CDR3 nucleotides are TGTGCCAGCAGCCGTCTAGCGGGAAGTTCCAATGAGCAGTTCTTC. Protein: CASSRLAGSSNEQFF.

This clonotype has at least ten counts. The gene calls are TRBV7-3 and TRBJ2-5, with D perhaps TRBD2 (6 bases). The germline V gene has CDR1 SGHTA and CDR2 FQGTGA. The CDR3 loop spans 14 amino acids. Trimming pared 0 bases from V and 9 bases from J, leaving 14 bases between. CDR3 in amino acids: CASSLTGGLAAQYF. Written as DNA, the CDR3 is TGTGCCAGCAGCTTAACGGGGGGACTTGCCGCCCAGTACTTC. Together with reference TRBV7-3 and TRBJ2-5, the CDR3 gives the full variable domain: GAGVSQTPSNKVTEKGKYVELRCDPISGHTALYWYRQSLGQGPEFLIYFQGTGAADDSGLPNDRFFAVRPEGSVSTLKIQRTERGDSAVYLCASSLTGGLAAQYFGPGTRLLVL.

As for this clonotype: This CDR3 fails to terminate in the conserved phenylalanine or tryptophan, so it likely reflects a read error. The genes are TRBV5-1 and TRBJ1-2, with 9 bases identical to TRBD1. CDR3 length equals 14 residues. V lost 3 bases, J lost 7 bases, and 7 bases stayed unmatched. The germline CDR1 and CDR2 sequences are SGHRS and YFSETQ. The CDR3 region is CASSWGQGSGGYTL. The CDR3, as DNA: TGCGCCAGCAGCTGGGGACAGGGTAGTGGTGGCTACACCTTA.